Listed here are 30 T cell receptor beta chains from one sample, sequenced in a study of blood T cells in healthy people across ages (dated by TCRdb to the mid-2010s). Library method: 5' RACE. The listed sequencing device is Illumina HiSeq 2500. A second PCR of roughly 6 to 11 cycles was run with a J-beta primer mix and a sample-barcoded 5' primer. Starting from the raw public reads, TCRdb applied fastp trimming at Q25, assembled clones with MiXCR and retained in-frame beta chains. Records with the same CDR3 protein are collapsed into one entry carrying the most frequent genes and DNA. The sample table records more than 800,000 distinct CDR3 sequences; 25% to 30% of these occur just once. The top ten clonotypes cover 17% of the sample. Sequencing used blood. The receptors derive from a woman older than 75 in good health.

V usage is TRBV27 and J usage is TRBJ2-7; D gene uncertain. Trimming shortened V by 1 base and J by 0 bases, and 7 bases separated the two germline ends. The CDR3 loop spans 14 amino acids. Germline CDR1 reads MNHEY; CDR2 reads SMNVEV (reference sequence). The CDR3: CASSLYGRSYEQYF. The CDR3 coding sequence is TGTGCCAGCAGTTTATACGGTCGCTCCTACGAGCAGTACTTC.

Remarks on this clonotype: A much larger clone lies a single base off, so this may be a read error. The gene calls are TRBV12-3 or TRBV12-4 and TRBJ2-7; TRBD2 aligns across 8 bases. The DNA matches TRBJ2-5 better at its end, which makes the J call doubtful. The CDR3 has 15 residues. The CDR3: CASSRARGGRETQYF. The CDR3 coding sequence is TGTGCCAGCAGTAGAGCTCGGGGGGGCCGGGAGACCCAGTACTTC.

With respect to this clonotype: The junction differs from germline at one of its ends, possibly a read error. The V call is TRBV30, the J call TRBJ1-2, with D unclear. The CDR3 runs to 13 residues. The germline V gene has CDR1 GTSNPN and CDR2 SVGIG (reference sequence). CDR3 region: CARRNLGSYGHTF. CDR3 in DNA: TGCGCCCGTAGGAACCTCGGGAGCTATGGCCACACCTTC.

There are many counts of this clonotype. CDR3 DNA sequence: TGTGCCATCAGATTGACTGAGAACACTGAAGCTTTCTTT. Protein product: CAIRLTENTEAFF. The V gene is TRBV10-3, the J gene TRBJ1-1; D is unclear. Germline V gene sequence: CDR1 ENHRY, CDR2 SYGVKD. The CDR3 extends over 13 amino acids. Deletions cut 6 bases from V and 1 base from J, with 9 bases between.

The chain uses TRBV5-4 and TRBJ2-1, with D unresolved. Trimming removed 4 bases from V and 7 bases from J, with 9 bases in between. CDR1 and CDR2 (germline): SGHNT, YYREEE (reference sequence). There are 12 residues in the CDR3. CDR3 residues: CASSPDTNEQFF. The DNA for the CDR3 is TGTGCCAGCAGCCCCGACACAAATGAGCAGTTCTTC.

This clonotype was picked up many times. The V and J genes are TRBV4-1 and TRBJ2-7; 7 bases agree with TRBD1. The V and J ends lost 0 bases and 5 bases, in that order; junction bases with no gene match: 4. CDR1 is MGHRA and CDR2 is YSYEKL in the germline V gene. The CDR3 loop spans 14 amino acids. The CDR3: CASSQEVQGNEQYF. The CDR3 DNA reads TGCGCCAGCAGCCAAGAAGTACAGGGGAACGAGCAGTACTTC.

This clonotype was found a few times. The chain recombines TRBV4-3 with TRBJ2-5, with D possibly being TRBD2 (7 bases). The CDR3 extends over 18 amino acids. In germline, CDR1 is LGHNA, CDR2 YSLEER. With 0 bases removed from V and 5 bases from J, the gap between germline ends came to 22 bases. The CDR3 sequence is CASSQEEGGGYVWETQYF. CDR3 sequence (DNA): TGCGCCAGCAGCCAAGAGGAGGGGGGGGGGTACGTGTGGGAGACCCAGTACTTC.

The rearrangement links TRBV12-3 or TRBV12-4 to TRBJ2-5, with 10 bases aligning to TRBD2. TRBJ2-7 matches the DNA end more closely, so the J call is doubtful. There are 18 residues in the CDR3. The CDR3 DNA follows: TGTGCCAGCAGTTTAGTCTCCCGACTAGCGGGTGCCCTTAACGAGCAGTACTTC. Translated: CASSLVSRLAGALNEQYF.

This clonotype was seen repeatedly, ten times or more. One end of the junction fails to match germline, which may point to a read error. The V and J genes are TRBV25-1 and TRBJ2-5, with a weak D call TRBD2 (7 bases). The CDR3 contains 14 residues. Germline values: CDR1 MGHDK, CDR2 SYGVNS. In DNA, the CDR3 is TGTGCCAGCGGTGAGGGGGGGGGACAAGAGACCCAGTACTTC. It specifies CASGEGGGQETQYF.

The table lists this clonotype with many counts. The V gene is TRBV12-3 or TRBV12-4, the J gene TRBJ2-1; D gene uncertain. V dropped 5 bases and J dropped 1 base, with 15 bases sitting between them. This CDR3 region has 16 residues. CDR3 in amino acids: CASSTRPVPSYNEQFF. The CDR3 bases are TGTGCCAGCAGTACCCGACCAGTCCCTTCCTACAATGAGCAGTTCTTC.

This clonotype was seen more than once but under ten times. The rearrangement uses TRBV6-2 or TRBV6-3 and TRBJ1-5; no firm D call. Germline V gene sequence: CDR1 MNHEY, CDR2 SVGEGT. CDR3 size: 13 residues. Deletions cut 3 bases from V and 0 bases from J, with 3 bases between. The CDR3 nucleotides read TGTGCCAGCAGTTATCTTAGCAATCAGCCCCAGCATTTT. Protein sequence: CASSYLSNQPQHF.

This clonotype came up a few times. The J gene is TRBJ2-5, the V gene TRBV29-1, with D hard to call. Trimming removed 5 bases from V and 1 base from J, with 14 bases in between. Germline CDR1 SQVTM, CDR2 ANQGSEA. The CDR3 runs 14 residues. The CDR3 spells CSVSAQAIQETQYF. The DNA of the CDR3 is TGCAGCGTTAGCGCACAAGCAATCCAAGAGACCCAGTACTTC.

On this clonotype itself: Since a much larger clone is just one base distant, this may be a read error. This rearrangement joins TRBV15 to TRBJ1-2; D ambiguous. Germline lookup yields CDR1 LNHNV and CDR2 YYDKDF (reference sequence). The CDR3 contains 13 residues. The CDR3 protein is CTTSPSPMDGYTF. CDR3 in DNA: TGTACCACCAGCCCGTCCCCCATGGATGGCTACACCTTC. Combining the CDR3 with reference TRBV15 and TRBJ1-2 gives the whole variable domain DAMVIQNPRYQVTQFGKPVTLSCSQTLNHNVMYWYQQKSSQAPKLLFHYYDKDFNNEADTPDNFQSRRPNTSFCFLDIRSPGLGDTAMYLCTTSPSPMDGYTFGSGTRLTVV.

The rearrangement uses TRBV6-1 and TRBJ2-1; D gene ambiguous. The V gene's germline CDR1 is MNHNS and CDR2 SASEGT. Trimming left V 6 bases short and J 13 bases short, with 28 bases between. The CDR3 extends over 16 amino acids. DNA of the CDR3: TGTGCCAGCAGAGAAAGAGGAGAGACTGGAAAAGAGACCCAGTTCTTC. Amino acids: CASRERGETGKETQFF.

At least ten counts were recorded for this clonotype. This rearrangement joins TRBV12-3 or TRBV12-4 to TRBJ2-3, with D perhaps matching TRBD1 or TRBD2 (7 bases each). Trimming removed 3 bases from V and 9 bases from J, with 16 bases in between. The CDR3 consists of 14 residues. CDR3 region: CASSFKSGGDTQYF. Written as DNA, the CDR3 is TGTGCCAGCAGTTTCAAGTCAGGGGGGGACACGCAGTATTTT.

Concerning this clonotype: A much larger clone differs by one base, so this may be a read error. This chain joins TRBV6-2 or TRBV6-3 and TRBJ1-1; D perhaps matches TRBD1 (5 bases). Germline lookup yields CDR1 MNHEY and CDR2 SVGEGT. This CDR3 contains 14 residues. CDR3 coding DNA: TGTGCCAACAGTAACTCAAGGACAAACACTGAAGCTTTCTTT. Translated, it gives CANSNSRTNTEAFF.

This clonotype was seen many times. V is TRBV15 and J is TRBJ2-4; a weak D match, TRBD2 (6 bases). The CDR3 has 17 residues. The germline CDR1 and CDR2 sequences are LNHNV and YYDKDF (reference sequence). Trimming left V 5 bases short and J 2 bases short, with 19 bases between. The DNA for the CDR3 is TGTGCCACCAGCGAGGATCTAGGGGCGGGACCCAAAAACATTCAGTACTTC. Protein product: CATSEDLGAGPKNIQYF. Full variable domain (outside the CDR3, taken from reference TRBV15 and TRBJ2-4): DAMVIQNPRYQVTQFGKPVTLSCSQTLNHNVMYWYQQKSSQAPKLLFHYYDKDFNNEADTPDNFQSRRPNTSFCFLDIRSPGLGDTAMYLCATSEDLGAGPKNIQYFGAGTRLSVL.

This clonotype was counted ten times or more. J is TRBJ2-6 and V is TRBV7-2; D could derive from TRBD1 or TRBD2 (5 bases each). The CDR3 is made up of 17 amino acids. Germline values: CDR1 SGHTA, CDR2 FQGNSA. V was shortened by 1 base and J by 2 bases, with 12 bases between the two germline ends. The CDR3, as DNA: TGTGCCAGCAGCTTAGACCCTAGAGGGGCTGGGGCCAACGTCCTGACTTTC. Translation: CASSLDPRGAGANVLTF.

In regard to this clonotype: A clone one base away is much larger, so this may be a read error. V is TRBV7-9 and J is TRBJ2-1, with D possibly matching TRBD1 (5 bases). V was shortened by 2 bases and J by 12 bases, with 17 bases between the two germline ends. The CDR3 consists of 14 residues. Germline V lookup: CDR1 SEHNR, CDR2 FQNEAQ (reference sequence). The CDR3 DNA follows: TGTGCCAGCAGCTTAACAGACAGTCGAACCCGGCAGTTCTTC. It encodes CASSLTDSRTRQFF.

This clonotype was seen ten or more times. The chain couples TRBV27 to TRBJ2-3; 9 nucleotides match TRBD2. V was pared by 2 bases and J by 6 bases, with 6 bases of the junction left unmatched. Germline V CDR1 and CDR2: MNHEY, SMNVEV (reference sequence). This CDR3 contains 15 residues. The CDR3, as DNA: TGTGCCAGCAGTTTAGGGTCTAGCGGGGTGGATACGCAGTATTTT. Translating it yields CASSLGSSGVDTQYF.

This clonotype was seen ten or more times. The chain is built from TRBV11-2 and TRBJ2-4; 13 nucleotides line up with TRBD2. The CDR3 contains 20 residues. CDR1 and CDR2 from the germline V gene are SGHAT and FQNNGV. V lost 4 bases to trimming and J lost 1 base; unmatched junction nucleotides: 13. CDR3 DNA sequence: TGTGCCAGCAGCTCGTGGGTCGGGACTAGCGGGGATGGGGCCAAAAACATTCAGTACTTC. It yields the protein CASSSWVGTSGDGAKNIQYF.

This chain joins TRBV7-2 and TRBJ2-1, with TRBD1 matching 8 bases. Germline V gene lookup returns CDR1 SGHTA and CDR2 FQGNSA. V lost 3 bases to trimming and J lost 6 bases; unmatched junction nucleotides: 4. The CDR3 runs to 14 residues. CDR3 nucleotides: TGTGCCAGCAGCTTCAGGGGGCAGGGCAATGAGCAGTTCTTC. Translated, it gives CASSFRGQGNEQFF.

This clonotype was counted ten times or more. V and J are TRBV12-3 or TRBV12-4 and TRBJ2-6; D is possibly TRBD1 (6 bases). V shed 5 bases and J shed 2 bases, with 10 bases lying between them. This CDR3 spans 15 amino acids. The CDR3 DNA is TGTGCCAGCAGTCCACCAGGGGCTGGGGCCAACGTCCTGACTTTC. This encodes CASSPPGAGANVLTF.

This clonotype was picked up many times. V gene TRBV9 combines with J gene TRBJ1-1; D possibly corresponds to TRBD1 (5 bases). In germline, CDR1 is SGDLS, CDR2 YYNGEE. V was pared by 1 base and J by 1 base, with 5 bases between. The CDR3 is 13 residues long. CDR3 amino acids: CASSVQGNTEAFF. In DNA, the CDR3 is TGTGCCAGCAGCGTACAGGGGAACACTGAAGCTTTCTTT.

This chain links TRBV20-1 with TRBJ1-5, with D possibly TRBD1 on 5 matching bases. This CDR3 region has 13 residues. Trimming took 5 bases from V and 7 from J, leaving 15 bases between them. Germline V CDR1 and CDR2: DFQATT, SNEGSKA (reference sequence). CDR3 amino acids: CSAGGGVGQPQHF. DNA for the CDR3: TGCAGTGCTGGGGGGGGAGTTGGGCAGCCCCAGCATTTT.

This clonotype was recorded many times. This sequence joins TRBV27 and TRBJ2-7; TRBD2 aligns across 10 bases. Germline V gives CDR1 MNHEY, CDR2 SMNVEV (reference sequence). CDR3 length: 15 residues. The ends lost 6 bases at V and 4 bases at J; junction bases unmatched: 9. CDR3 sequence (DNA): TGTGCCAGCAGAATTCTAGCGGGGGAGGGATACGAGCAGTACTTC. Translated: CASRILAGEGYEQYF.

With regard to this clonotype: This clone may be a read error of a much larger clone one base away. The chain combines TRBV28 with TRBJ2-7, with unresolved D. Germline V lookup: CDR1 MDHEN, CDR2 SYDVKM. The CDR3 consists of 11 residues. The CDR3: CARRQNYEQYF. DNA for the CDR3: TGTGCCCGCAGGCAAAACTACGAGCAGTACTTC.

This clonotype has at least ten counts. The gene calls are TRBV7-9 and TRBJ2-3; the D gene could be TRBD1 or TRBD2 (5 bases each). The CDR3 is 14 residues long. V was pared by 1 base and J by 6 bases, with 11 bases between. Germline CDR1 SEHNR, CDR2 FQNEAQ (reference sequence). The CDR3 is CASSLVQGGDTQYF. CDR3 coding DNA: TGTGCCAGCAGCTTAGTCCAGGGCGGGGATACGCAGTATTTT. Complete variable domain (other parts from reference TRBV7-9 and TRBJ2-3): DTGVSQNPRHKITKRGQNVTFRCDPISEHNRLYWYRQTLGQGPEFLTYFQNEAQLEKSRLLSDRFSAERPKGSFSTLEIQRTEQGDSAMYLCASSLVQGGDTQYFGPGTRLTVL.

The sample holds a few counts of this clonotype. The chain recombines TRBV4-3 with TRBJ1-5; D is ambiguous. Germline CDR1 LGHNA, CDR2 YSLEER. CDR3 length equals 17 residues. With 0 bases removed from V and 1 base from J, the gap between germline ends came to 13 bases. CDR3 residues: CASSQDLGRASNQPQHF. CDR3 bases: TGCGCCAGCAGCCAAGATCTCGGGCGGGCCAGCAATCAGCCCCAGCATTTT.

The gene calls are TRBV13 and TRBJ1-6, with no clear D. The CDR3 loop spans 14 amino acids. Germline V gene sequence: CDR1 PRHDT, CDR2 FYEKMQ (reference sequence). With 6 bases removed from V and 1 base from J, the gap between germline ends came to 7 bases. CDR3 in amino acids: CASRTGSYNSPLHF. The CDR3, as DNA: TGTGCCAGCAGAACGGGGTCCTATAATTCACCCCTCCACTTT.